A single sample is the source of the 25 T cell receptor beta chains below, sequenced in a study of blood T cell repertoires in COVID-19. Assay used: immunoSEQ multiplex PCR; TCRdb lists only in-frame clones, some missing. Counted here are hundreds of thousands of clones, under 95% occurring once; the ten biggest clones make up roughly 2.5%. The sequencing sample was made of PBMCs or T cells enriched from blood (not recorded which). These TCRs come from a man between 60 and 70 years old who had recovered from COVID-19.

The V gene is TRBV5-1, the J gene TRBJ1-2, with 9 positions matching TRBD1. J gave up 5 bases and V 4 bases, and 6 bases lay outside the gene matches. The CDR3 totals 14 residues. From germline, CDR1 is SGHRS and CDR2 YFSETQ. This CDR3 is CASSPSGTGYGYTF. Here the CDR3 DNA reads TGCGCCAGCAGCCCATCCGGGACAGGGTATGGCTACACCTTC.

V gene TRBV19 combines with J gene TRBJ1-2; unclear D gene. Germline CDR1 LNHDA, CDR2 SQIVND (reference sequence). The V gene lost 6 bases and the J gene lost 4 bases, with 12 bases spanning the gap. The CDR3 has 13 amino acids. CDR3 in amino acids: CASRRSGPYGYTF. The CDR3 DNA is TGTGCCAGTAGAAGATCCGGTCCCTATGGCTACACCTTC.

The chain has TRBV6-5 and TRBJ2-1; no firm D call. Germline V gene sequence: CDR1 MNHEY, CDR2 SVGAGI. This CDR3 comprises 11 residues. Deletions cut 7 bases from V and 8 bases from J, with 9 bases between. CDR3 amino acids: CASKDLDEQFF. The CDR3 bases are TGTGCCAGCAAAGACTTGGATGAGCAGTTCTTC.

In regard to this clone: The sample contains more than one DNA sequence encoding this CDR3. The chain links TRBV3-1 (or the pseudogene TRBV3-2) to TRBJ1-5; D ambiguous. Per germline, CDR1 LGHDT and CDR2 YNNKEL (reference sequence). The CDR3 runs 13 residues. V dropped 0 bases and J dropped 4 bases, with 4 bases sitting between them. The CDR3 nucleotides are TGTGCCAGCAGCCAAGACAGGAATCAGCCCCAGCATTTT. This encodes CASSQDRNQPQHF.

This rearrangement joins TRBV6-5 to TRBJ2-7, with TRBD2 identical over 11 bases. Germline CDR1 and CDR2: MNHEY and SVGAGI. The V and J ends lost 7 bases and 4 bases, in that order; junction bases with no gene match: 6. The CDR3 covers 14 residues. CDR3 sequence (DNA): TGTGCCAGCATTATAGCGGGAGGGCCATACGAGCAGTACTTC. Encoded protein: CASIIAGGPYEQYF.

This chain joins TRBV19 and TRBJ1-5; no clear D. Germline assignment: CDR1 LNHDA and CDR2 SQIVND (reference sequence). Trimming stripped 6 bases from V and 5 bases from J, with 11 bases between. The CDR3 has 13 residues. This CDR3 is CASSGDGDQPQHF. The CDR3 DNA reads TGTGCCAGTAGCGGGGATGGAGATCAGCCCCAGCATTTT.

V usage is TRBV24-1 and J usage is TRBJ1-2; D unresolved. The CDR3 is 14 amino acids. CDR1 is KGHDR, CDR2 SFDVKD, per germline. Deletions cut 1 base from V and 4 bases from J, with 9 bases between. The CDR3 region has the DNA TGTGCCACCAGTGATTTCACAAGATCCTATGGCTACACCTTC. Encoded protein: CATSDFTRSYGYTF.

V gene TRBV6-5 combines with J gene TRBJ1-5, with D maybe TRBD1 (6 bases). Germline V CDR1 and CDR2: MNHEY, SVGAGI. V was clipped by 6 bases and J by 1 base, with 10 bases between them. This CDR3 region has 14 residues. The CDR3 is CASRSTGSNQPQHF. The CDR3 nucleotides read TGTGCCAGCAGAAGTACAGGGAGCAATCAGCCCCAGCATTTT.

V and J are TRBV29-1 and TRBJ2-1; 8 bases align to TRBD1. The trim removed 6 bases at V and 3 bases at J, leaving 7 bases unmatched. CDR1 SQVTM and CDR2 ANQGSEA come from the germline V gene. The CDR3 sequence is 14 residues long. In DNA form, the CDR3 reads TGCAGCGTGTCCGGGACAGGTGTCTACAATGAGCAGTTCTTC. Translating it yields CSVSGTGVYNEQFF.

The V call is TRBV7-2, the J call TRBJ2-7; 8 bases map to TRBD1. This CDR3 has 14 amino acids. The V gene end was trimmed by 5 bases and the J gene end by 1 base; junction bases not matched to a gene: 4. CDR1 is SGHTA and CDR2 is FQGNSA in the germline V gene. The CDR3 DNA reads TGTGCCAGCAGCCCGGGACAGGCATCCTACGAGCAGTACTTC. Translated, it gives CASSPGQASYEQYF.

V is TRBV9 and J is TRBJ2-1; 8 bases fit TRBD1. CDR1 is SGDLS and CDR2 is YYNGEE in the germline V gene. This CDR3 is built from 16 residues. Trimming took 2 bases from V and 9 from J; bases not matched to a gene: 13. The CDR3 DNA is TGTGCCAGCAGCGTCACAATTACCAGGGGGCTGGGTGAGCAGTTCTTC. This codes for CASSVTITRGLGEQFF.

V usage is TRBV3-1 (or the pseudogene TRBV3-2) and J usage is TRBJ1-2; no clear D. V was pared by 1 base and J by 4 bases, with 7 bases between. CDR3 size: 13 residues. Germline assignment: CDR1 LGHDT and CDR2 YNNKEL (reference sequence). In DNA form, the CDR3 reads TGTGCCAGCAGCCAAGCGACACCCTATGGCTACACCTTC. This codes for CASSQATPYGYTF.

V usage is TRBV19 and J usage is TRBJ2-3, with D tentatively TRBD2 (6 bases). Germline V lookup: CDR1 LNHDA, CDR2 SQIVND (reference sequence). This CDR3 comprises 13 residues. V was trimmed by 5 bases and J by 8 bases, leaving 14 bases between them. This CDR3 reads CASSPPGGITQYF. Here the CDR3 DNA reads TGTGCCAGTAGTCCCCCGGGCGGGATTACGCAGTATTTT.

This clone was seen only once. CDR3 amino acids: CSGVVPYNEQFF. As DNA, the CDR3 is TGCAGCGGAGTAGTCCCCTACAATGAGCAGTTCTTC. This sequence joins TRBV29-1 and TRBJ2-1; D remains ambiguous. This CDR3 is 12 amino acids long. Per the germline V gene, CDR1 is SQVTM and CDR2 is ANQGSEA. V was pared by 7 bases and J by 2 bases, with 9 bases between.

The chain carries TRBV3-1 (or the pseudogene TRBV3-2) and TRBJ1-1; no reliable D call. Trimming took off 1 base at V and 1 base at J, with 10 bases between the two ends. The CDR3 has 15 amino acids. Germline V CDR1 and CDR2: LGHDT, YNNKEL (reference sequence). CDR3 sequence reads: CASSQGVTGNTEAFF. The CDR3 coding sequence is TGTGCCAGCAGCCAAGGGGTGACGGGGAACACTGAAGCTTTCTTT.

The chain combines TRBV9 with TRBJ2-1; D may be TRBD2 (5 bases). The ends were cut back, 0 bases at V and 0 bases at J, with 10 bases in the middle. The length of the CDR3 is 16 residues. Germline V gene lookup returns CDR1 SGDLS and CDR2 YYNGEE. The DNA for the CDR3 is TGTGCCAGCAGCGTAGTGTCGGGGAGCTCCTACAATGAGCAGTTCTTC. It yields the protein CASSVVSGSSYNEQFF. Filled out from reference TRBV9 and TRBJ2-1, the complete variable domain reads DSGVTQTPKHLITATGQRVTLRCSPRSGDLSVYWYQQSLDQGLQFLIQYYNGEERAKGNILERFSAQQFPDLHSELNLSSLELGDSALYFCASSVVSGSSYNEQFFGPGTRLTVL.

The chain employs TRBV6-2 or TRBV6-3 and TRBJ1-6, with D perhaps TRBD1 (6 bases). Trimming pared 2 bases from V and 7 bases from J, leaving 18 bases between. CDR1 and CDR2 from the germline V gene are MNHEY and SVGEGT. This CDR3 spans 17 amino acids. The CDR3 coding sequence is TGTGCCAGCAGTTACAACGGCCCCGGGACATCCAATTCACCCCTCCACTTT. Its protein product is CASSYNGPGTSNSPLHF.

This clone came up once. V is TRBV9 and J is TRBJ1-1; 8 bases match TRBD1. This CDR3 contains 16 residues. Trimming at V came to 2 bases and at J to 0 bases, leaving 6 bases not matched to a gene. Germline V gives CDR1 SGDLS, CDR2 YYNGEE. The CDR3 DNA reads TGTGCCAGCAGCGTCTTTCAGGGGGCATTGAACACTGAAGCTTTCTTT. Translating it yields CASSVFQGALNTEAFF.

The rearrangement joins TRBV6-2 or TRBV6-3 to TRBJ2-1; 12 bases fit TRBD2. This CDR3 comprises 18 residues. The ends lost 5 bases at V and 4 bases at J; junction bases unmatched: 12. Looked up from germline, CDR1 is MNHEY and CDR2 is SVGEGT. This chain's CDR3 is CASSVLAGGNQRYNEQFF. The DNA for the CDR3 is TGTGCCAGCAGTGTCCTAGCGGGGGGGAACCAGCGGTACAATGAGCAGTTCTTC.

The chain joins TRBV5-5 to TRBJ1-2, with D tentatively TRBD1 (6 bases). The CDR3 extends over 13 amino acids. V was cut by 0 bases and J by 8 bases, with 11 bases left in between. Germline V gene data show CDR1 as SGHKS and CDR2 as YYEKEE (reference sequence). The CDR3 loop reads CASSLEGTSGYTF. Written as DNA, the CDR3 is TGTGCCAGCAGCTTGGAGGGGACAAGCGGCTACACCTTC.

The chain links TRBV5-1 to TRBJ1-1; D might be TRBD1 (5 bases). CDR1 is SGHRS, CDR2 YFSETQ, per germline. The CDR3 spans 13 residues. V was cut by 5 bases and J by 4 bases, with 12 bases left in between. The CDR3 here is CASSSQGGTEAFF. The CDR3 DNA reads TGCGCCAGCAGTTCCCAGGGCGGCACTGAAGCTTTCTTT.

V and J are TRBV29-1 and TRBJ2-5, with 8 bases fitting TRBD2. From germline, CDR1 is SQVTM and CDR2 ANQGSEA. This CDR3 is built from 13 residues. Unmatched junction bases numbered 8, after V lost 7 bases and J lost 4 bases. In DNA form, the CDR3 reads TGCAGCGGGGAATTAGCGGGGTTAGAGACCCAGTACTTC. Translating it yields CSGELAGLETQYF.

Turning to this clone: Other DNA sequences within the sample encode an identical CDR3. CDR3 loop: CASSYGPNTEAFF. Written as DNA, the CDR3 is TGTGCCAGCAGTTACGGGCCGAACACTGAAGCTTTCTTT. The chain carries TRBV6-5 and TRBJ1-1; D gene ambiguous. There are 13 residues in the CDR3. Germline CDR1 and CDR2: MNHEY and SVGAGI. Trimming took 2 bases from V and 1 from J, leaving 5 bases between them.

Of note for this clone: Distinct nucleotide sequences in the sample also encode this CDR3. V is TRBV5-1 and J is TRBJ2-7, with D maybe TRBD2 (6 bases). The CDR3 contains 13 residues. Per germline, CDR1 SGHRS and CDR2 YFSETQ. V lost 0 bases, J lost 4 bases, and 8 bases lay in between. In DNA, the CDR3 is TGCGCCAGCAGCTTGGCGGGGGTATACGAGCAGTACTTC. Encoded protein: CASSLAGVYEQYF.

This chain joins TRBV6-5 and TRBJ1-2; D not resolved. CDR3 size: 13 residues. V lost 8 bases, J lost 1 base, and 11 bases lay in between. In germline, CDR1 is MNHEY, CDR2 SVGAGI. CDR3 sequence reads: CASRRGGNYGYTF. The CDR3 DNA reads TGTGCCAGCCGCAGAGGCGGTAACTATGGCTACACCTTC.